The source of this TCR beta chain is a study of CD4 and CD8 cells across lung adenocarcinoma regions. Donors had localized lung adenocarcinoma, a non-small cell lung cancer. Judged by abundance, this clonotype is medium-sized. TCRdb re-derived calls from the PCR reads in MiXCR, one entry per CDR3 protein. This sample carries 9,500 to 13,000 distinct CDR3 sequences, approximately 46% of them seen once, and the ten largest clones take more than 30%. Trimming at V came to 3 bases and at J to 9 bases, leaving 4 bases not matched to a gene. The CDR3 consists of 14 residues. The germline V gene encodes CDR1 SGHNT and CDR2 YENEEA.

Sequencing was done on a sample of CD8+ T cells from the margin of a lung tumor. The rearrangement links TRBV11-3 to TRBJ2-1; 11 positions agree with TRBD1. The TCR sequence derives from a male donor with lung adenocarcinoma. The CD4 and CD8 labels of this study may be unreliable. The CDR3 bases are TGTGCCAGCAGCTTCGGGACAGGGGGACGTGAGCAGTTCTTC. Residues: CASSFGTGGREQFF.